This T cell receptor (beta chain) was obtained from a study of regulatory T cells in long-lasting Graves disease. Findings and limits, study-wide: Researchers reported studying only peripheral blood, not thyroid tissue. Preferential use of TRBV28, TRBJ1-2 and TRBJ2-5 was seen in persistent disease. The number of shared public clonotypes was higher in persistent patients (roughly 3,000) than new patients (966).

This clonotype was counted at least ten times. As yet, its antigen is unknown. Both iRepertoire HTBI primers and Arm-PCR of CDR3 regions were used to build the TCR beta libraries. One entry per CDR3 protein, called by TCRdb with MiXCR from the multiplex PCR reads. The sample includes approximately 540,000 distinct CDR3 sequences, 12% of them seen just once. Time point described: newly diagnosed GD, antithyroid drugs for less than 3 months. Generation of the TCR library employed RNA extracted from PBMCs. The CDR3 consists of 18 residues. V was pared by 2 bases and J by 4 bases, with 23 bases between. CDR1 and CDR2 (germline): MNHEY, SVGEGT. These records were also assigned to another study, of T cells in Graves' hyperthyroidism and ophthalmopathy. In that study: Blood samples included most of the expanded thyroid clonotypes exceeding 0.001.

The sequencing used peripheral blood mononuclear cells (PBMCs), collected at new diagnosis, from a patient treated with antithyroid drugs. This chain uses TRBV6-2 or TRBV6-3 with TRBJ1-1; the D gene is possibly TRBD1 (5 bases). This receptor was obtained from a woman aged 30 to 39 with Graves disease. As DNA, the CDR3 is TGTGCCAGCAGTTACATGTTGAGGACCCAACTCGGGGGCACTGAAGCTTTCTTT. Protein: CASSYMLRTQLGGTEAFF.